This TCR beta chain was identified in a study of CD8 T cells in ankylosing spondylitis. Study findings and constraints: Ankylosing spondylitis blood appeared to carry a characteristic TCR beta motif of several highly homologous variants. Disease-linked clones, CD8+, were relatively rare in peripheral blood.

Making the TCR beta libraries involved quantitative 5'-RACE with molecular barcodes. Each CDR3 protein is one row after TCRdb ran MiXCR on the 5' RACE reads. The sample contains some 270,000 distinct CDR3 sequences, 18% of which appear only once. Comment on this clonotype: Its specificity is unknown.

Losses at the gene ends were 6 bases for V and 4 bases for J; bases not matched to a gene: 8. The CDR3 is made up of 16 amino acids. Germline V CDR1 and CDR2: LGHNT, FRNRAP. This chain links TRBV12-5 with TRBJ1-6; 8 positions agree with TRBD1. Sequencing was carried out using blood, either unsorted or a sorted T cell fraction (not recorded which). The receptor was isolated from a male donor with ankylosing spondylitis or in good health (not recorded which). Written as DNA, the CDR3 is TGTGCTAGTGGCCAGACAGGGGATGGGTATAATTCACCCCTCCACTTT. Its translation: CASGQTGDGYNSPLHF. The variable domain in full, completed from reference TRBV12-5 and TRBJ1-6, reads DARVTQTPRHKVTEMGQEVTMRCQPILGHNTVFWYRQTMMQGLELLAYFRNRAPLDDSGMPKDRFSAEMPDATLATLKIQPSEPRDSAVYFCASGQTGDGYNSPLHFGNGTRLTVT.